This is a list of T cell receptor beta chains from one sample in a study of shared clonotypes between healthy human individuals. Profiling relied on immunoSEQ multiplex PCR, and the TCRdb table lists in-frame clones only, not all of them. The table includes 2,500,000 or so clones, 92% detected once. Input material: naive CD4+ T cells from PBMCs. Receptor source: a man in his late teens or twenties in good health. Some clones in this sample may be carry-over from other donors' samples. Each CDR3 is given with its conserved first and last residue. The D gene is left open where the match is weak. Some rows have no size entry. The others give once, few or many, or a class for an expanded clone.

clone_size,d_call,cdr3_length,v_call,j_call,cdr3_nt,cdr3_aa
-,TRBD2,16,TRBV19,TRBJ2-7,TGTGCCAGTAGTATAGCAGGACTAGCGCGCACCTACGAGCAGTACTTC,CASSIAGLARTYEQYF
-,TRBD2,14,TRBV4-3,TRBJ2-7,TGCGCCAGCGGCCACAGCGGGAGGAGGGGCGAGCAGTACTTC,CASGHSGRRGEQYF
once,TRBD2,15,TRBV7-6,TRBJ2-2,TGTGCCAGCAGCTTGGGGCTAGCGGGGGCCGGGGAGCTGTTTTTT,CASSLGLAGAGELFF
-,TRBD1,14,TRBV19,TRBJ1-1,TGTGCCAGTAGTATTTATGGGACAGGGACTGAAGCTTTCTTT,CASSIYGTGTEAFF
-,-,13,TRBV7-8,TRBJ1-1,TGTGCCAGCAGTTTCTTAATGAACACTGAAGCTTTCTTT,CASSFLMNTEAFF
-,TRBD2,19,TRBV10-1,TRBJ2-2,TGCGCCAGCAGCGCCTTGATATCTAGCGGGAGGCTCAACACCGGGGAGCTGTTTTTT,CASSALISSGRLNTGELFF
-,-,14,TRBV7-8,TRBJ2-5,TGTGCCAGCAGCCCGGGACTCGGCGGGGAGACCCAGTACTTC,CASSPGLGGETQYF
-,TRBD2,17,TRBV4-3,TRBJ2-1,TGCGCCAGCAGCCTGATTTTAGCGGGCCTAGTCCCAGTTGAGCAGTTCTTC,CASSLILAGLVPVEQFF
-,-,15,TRBV15,TRBJ2-7,TGTGCCACCAGCAGAGAGGCAGGGAGCTCCTACGAGCAGTACTTC,CATSREAGSSYEQYF
-,-,14,TRBV27,TRBJ2-7,TGTGCCAGCAGTCTCGAGAGTCCCACCTACGAGCAGTACTTC,CASSLESPTYEQYF